This record looks at one T cell receptor (beta chain) sequence and its context. These data originate in a study of cytomegalovirus exposure and HLA in healthy donors. V lost 1 base, J lost 5 bases, and 0 bases stayed unmatched. Germline V gene data show CDR1 as SGHVS and CDR2 as FQNEAQ. The CDR3 loop spans 14 amino acids. In the PCR, 60 Vbeta and 13 Jbeta primers were used. TCRdb keeps only in-frame clones here, not all; method: immunoSEQ multiplex PCR. Found here are over 100,000 clones, about three quarters of them singletons; the top ten hold about 3.9%. Material for sequencing was PBMCs. The V call is TRBV7-8, the J call TRBJ2-2, with 8 bases fitting TRBD1. The sequence was obtained from a man over 45 in good health and CMV-seropositive. CDR3 in DNA: TGTGCCAGCAGCTTAGGGACAGGGACCGGGGAGCTGTTTTTT. Protein product: CASSLGTGTGELFF.